The clone carrying this T cell receptor (beta chain) was seen at least ten times. Its cognate antigen is unknown. Germline V CDR1 and CDR2: SGHRS, YFSETQ. There are 15 residues in the CDR3. After removal of 5 bases from V and 5 bases from J, the junction contained 6 bases not matched to a gene. This sample was taken from a study of T cells in Graves' hyperthyroidism and ophthalmopathy. Study results and limitations: In blood, most of the thyroid clonotypes expanded above 0.001 were also present.

Amplification yielded TCR beta CDR3 regions, with RNA transcripts as the source. The TCR CDR3 was amplified in a first-round RT-PCR using the HTBI primer set. Each CDR3 protein gets one entry after TCRdb re-called the multiplex PCR reads with MiXCR. The sample records roughly 150,000 distinct CDR3 sequences, about 9% being singletons. This TCR was sampled from a woman between 18 and 29 years old with Graves' hyperthyroidism that later progressed to Graves' ophthalmopathy. The sequenced material came from blood. This chain joins TRBV5-1 and TRBJ2-1, with 11 bases aligning to TRBD2. The CDR3 DNA is TGCGCCAGCAGTCCGGGACTAGCGGTTAACAATGAGCAGTTCTTC. Protein sequence: CASSPGLAVNNEQFF. The full variable domain, its missing parts supplied by reference TRBV5-1 and TRBJ2-1, is KAGVTQTPRYLIKTRGQQVTLSCSPISGHRSVSWYQQTPGQGLQFLFEYFSETQRNKGNFPGRFSGRQFSNSRSEMNVSTLELGDSALYLCASSPGLAVNNEQFFGPGTRLTVL.